This T cell receptor beta chain was documented in a study of Graves' ophthalmopathy and Graves' hyperthyroidism. Study-wide findings and caveats: Blood also held most thyroid clonotypes expanded above 0.001 frequency. From stable hyperthyroidism, ophthalmopathy was separated by a 13-signature model with 85% to 90% sensitivity and around 80% specificity.

The CDR3 sequence is 14 residues long. The germline V and J ends were trimmed by 5 bases and 3 bases, with 13 bases remaining between them. CDR1 MNHNS and CDR2 SASEGT come from the germline V gene. This clonotype has a count of ten or more. Its matching antigen is unknown. For repertoire sequencing, the TCR beta CDR3 regions were amplified from RNA transcripts. HTBI primers primed a first-round RT-PCR, and a second-round multiplex PCR followed. TCRdb called the multiplex PCR reads again in MiXCR, with one record for every CDR3 protein. Of 350,000 or so distinct CDR3 sequences in the sample, 17% were seen once. Diagnosis was based on clinical symptoms, serum thyroxine, TRAb, thyroid ultrasound and orbital computed tomography.

The specimen sequenced was peripheral blood. J is TRBJ1-2 and V is TRBV6-1; perhaps TRBD1 as D (6 bases). The clonotype originates from an adult man with Graves' ophthalmopathy. The CDR3 region has the DNA TGTGCCAGCAGTACCACAGGGTTCGACTATGGCTACACCTTC. The encoded protein is CASSTTGFDYGYTF.